This T cell receptor beta chain is from a study of cytomegalovirus exposure and HLA in healthy donors. The CDR3 has 15 amino acids. V lost 3 bases and J lost 7; bases outside the gene matches: 3. Germline-derived CDR1 and CDR2 are SGHVS and FQNEAQ. Profiled with immunoSEQ multiplex PCR; TCRdb holds only in-frame clones, not every one. The sample carries roughly 310,000 clones, over 75% recorded once. The TCR originated in a man between 25 and 39 years old in good health and CMV-seronegative. The V and J genes are TRBV7-8 and TRBJ2-1; 13 bases fit TRBD2. The specimen sequenced was PBMCs. The CDR3 protein is CASSFWTSGRNEQFF. The CDR3 DNA reads TGTGCCAGCAGCTTTTGGACTAGCGGGAGAAATGAGCAGTTCTTC.